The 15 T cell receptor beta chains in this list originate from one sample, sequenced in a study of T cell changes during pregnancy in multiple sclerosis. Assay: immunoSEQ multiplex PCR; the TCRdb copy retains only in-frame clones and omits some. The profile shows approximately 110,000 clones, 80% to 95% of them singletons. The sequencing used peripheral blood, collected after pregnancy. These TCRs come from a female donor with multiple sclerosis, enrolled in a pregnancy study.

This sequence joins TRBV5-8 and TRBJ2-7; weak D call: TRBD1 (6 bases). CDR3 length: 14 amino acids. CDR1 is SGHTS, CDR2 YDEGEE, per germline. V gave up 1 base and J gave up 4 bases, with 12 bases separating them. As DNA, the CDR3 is TGTGCCAGCAGCTTGTACAGGGAGAGGTACGAGCAGTACTTC. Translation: CASSLYRERYEQYF.

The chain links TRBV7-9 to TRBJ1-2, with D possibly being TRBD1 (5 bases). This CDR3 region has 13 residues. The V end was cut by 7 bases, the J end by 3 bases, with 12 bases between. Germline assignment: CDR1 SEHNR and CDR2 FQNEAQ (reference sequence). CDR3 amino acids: CASTRQTYYGYTF. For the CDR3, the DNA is TGTGCCAGCACAAGACAGACATACTATGGCTACACCTTC.

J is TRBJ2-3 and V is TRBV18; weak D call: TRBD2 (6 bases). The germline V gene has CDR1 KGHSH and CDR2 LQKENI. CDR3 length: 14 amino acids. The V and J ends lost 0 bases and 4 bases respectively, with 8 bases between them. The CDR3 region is CASSPPGLSDTQYF. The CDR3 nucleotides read TGTGCCAGCTCACCACCGGGACTCTCAGATACGCAGTATTTT.

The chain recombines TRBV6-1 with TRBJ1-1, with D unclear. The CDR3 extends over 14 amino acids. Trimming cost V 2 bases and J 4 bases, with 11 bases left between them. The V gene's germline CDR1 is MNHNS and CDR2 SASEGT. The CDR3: CASSESGEGTEAFF. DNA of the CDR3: TGTGCCAGCAGTGAATCGGGAGAGGGCACTGAAGCTTTCTTT.

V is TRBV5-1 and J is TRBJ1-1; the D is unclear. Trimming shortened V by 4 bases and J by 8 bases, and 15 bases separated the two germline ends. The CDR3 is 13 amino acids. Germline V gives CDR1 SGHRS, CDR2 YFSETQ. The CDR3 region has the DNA TGCGCCAGCAGCCCCCGGCGGAGGTCCGAAGCTTTCTTT. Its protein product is CASSPRRRSEAFF.

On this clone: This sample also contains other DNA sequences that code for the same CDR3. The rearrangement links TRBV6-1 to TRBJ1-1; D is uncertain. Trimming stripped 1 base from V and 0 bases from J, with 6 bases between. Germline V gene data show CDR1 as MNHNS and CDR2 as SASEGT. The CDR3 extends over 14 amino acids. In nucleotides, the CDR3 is TGTGCCAGCAGTGAAGTACCGGTGAACACTGAAGCTTTCTTT. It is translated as CASSEVPVNTEAFF.

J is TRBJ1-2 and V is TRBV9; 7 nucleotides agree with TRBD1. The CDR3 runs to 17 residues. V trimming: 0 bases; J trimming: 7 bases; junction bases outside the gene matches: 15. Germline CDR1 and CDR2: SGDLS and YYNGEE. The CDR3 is CASSVGYGGGGAVGYTF. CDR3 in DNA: TGTGCCAGCAGCGTAGGTTATGGTGGAGGGGGCGCGGTTGGCTACACCTTC.

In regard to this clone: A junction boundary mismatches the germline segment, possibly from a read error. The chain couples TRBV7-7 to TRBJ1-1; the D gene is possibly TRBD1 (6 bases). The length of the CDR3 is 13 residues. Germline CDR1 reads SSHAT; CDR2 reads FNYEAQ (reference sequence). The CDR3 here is CASSRTANTEAFF. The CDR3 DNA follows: TGTGCTAGCAGCCGGACAGCGAACACTGAAGCTTTCTTT.

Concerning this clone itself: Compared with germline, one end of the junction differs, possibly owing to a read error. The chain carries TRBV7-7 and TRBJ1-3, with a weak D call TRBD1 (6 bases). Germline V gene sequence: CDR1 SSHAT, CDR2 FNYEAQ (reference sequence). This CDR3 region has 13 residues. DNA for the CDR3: TGTGCTAGCAGTTCAGGGGCTGGAAACACCATATATTTT. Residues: CASSSGAGNTIYF.

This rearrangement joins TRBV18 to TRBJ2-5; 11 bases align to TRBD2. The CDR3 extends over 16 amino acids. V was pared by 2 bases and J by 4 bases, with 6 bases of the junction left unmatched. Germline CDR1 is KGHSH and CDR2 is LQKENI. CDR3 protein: CASSPSSGGAGETQYF. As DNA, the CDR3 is TGTGCCAGCTCACCAAGTAGCGGGGGGGCTGGAGAGACCCAGTACTTC.

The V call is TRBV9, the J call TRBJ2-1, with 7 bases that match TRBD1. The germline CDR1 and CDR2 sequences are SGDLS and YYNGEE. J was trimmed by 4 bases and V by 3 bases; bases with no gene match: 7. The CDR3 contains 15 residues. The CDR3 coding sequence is TGTGCCAGCAGCGGAGGGACAGATCCATACAATGAGCAGTTCTTC. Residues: CASSGGTDPYNEQFF.

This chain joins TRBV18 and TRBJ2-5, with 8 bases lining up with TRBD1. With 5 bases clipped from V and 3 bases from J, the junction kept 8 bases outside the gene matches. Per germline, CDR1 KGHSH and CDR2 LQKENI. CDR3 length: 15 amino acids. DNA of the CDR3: TGTGCCAGCTCATCTGAGGGACAGGCGAAAGAGACCCAGTACTTC. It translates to CASSSEGQAKETQYF.

CDR3 sequence: CASTDGGGAIDTQYF. CDR3 DNA: TGTGCCAGCACCGACGGCGGGGGGGCAATAGATACGCAGTATTTT. The V gene is TRBV4-2, the J gene TRBJ2-3, with 9 bases matching TRBD2. V dropped 7 bases and J dropped 5; count of bases not matched to a gene: 10. The CDR3 is 15 residues long. The germline CDR1 and CDR2 sequences are LGHNA and YNFKEQ.

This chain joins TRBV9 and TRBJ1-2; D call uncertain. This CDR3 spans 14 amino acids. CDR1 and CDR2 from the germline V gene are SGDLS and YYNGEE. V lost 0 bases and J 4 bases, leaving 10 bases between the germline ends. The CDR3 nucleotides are TGTGCCAGCAGCGTAGGAACAGAAGGCTATGGCTACACCTTC. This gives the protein CASSVGTEGYGYTF.

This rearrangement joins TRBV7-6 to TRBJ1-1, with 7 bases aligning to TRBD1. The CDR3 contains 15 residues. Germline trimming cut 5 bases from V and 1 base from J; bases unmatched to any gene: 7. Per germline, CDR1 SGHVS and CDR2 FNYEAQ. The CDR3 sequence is CASSKWTGGNTEAFF. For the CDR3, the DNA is TGTGCCAGCAGCAAATGGACAGGAGGGAACACTGAAGCTTTCTTT.